Below, 23 T cell receptor beta chains from the same sample are listed, as sequenced in a study of T cell responses to AZD1222 COVID-19 vaccine. Only in-frame clones appear in the TCRdb table, and some are missing; sequencing was by immunoSEQ multiplex PCR. Of 120,000 to 150,000 clones in the sample, roughly 92% are singletons; the top ten hold roughly 9.9%. The sample was peripheral blood, taken 28 days after the second AZD1222 dose. Receptor source: an adult who received the AZD1222 COVID-19 vaccine.

This chain uses TRBV27 with TRBJ1-5, with TRBD1 identical over 8 bases. Germline values: CDR1 MNHEY, CDR2 SMNVEV (reference sequence). CDR3 length equals 15 residues. Trimming cost V 2 bases and J 1 base; bases outside gene matches: 1. CDR3 sequence reads: CASSLQGASNQPQHF. For the CDR3, the DNA is TGTGCCAGCAGTTTACAGGGGGCCAGCAATCAGCCCCAGCATTTT.

The J gene is TRBJ1-2, the V gene TRBV28; the D is unclear. The V and J ends lost 2 bases and 0 bases respectively, with 1 base between them. The CDR3 runs 12 residues. Per the germline V gene, CDR1 is MDHEN and CDR2 is SYDVKM. The CDR3 protein is CASSLANYGYTF. The CDR3 coding sequence is TGTGCCAGCAGTTTAGCTAACTATGGCTACACCTTC.

This clone was found once. V usage is TRBV5-1 and J usage is TRBJ2-7; 8 positions agree with TRBD1. The ends lost 1 base at V and 6 bases at J; junction bases unmatched: 6. CDR3 size: 14 residues. Germline lookup yields CDR1 SGHRS and CDR2 YFSETQ. The CDR3 protein is CASSLTTGEAEQYF. In DNA form, the CDR3 reads TGCGCCAGCAGCTTGACGACAGGGGAAGCCGAGCAGTACTTC.

This clone came up once. The chain carries TRBV6-2 or TRBV6-3 and TRBJ2-3; tentatively, D is TRBD2 (6 bases). CDR1 MNHEY and CDR2 SVGEGT come from the germline V gene. This CDR3 is built from 17 residues. V lost 2 bases, J lost 3 bases, and 18 bases lay in between. CDR3 in amino acids: CASSYPLMRLETDTQYF. CDR3 in DNA: TGTGCCAGCAGTTACCCCCTTATGAGACTAGAAACAGATACGCAGTATTTT.

The chain joins TRBV2 to TRBJ1-1; tentatively, D is TRBD1 (6 bases). The ends were cut back, 5 bases at V and 8 bases at J, with 15 bases in the middle. The CDR3 is made up of 13 amino acids. Germline assignment: CDR1 SNHLY and CDR2 FYNNEI. The CDR3 sequence is CASSPRGAQEAFF. The CDR3, as DNA: TGTGCCAGCAGTCCAAGGGGGGCGCAAGAAGCTTTCTTT. The full variable domain, completed using reference TRBV2 and TRBJ1-1, is EPEVTQTPSHQVTQMGQEVILRCVPISNHLYFYWYRQILGQKVEFLVSFYNNEISEKSEIFDDQFSVERPDGSNFTLKIRSTKLEDSAMYFCASSPRGAQEAFFGQGTRLTVV.

The chain joins TRBV28 to TRBJ1-4; 10 bases agree with TRBD1. V was clipped by 4 bases and J by 11 bases; unmatched bases: 7. This CDR3 is 14 amino acids long. Germline V gives CDR1 MDHEN, CDR2 SYDVKM. Here the CDR3 DNA reads TGTGCCAGCAGTTCTGGACAGGGGGGCGGCAAACTGTTTTTT. It specifies CASSSGQGGGKLFF. Full variable domain (remainder filled in from reference TRBV28 and TRBJ1-4): DVKVTQSSRYLVKRTGEKVFLECVQDMDHENMFWYRQDPGLGLRLIYFSYDVKMKEKGDIPEGYSVSREKKERFSLILESASTNQTSMYLCASSSGQGGGKLFFGSGTQLSVL.

The chain carries TRBV19 and TRBJ1-1, with D uncertain. Per the germline V gene, CDR1 is LNHDA and CDR2 is SQIVND (reference sequence). The CDR3 has 13 amino acids. The V end lost 4 bases, the J end lost 0 bases, and 6 bases lay between the germline ends. This chain's CDR3 is CASSTVMNTEAFF. The CDR3 nucleotides read TGTGCCAGTAGTACAGTAATGAACACTGAAGCTTTCTTT.

The chain uses TRBV19 and TRBJ1-2, with 10 nucleotides matching TRBD1. J lost 5 bases, V lost 6 bases, and 9 bases had no gene match. CDR1 is LNHDA, CDR2 SQIVND, per germline (reference sequence). This CDR3 spans 15 amino acids. CDR3: CASSDPGQGSYGYTF. The CDR3 region has the DNA TGTGCCAGTAGCGATCCGGGACAGGGGTCATATGGCTACACCTTC.

This CDR3 is CASSVSGTPSPNTEAFF. The DNA of the CDR3 is TGTGCCAGCAGCGTAAGCGGGACCCCTAGCCCGAACACTGAAGCTTTCTTT. V usage is TRBV9 and J usage is TRBJ1-1; perhaps TRBD1 as D (5 bases). There are 17 residues in the CDR3. The V and J ends lost 1 base and 1 base respectively, with 17 bases between them. Per germline, CDR1 SGDLS and CDR2 YYNGEE. The full variable domain, its missing parts supplied by reference TRBV9 and TRBJ1-1, is DSGVTQTPKHLITATGQRVTLRCSPRSGDLSVYWYQQSLDQGLQFLIQYYNGEERAKGNILERFSAQQFPDLHSELNLSSLELGDSALYFCASSVSGTPSPNTEAFFGQGTRLTVV.

The gene calls are TRBV6-5 and TRBJ1-2; no clear D gene. CDR3 size: 14 residues. Germline lookup yields CDR1 MNHEY and CDR2 SVGAGI. V dropped 0 bases and J dropped 6 bases, with 11 bases sitting between them. CDR3 sequence: CASSYSSPLDGYTF. CDR3 bases: TGTGCCAGCAGTTACTCGTCCCCTTTGGATGGCTACACCTTC.

This chain connects TRBV5-8 to TRBJ2-1, with D unresolved. V lost 5 bases to trimming and J lost 12 bases, with 15 bases between them. CDR1 is SGHTS and CDR2 is YDEGEE in the germline V gene. This CDR3 has 12 residues. This CDR3 is CASRPLGLGQFF. As DNA, the CDR3 is TGTGCCAGCAGACCCCTCGGTCTGGGGCAGTTCTTC.

The genes are TRBV4-2 and TRBJ1-4; D is unclear. The CDR3 has 15 amino acids. V shed 4 bases and J shed 4 bases, with 13 bases lying between them. Germline V gene lookup returns CDR1 LGHNA and CDR2 YNFKEQ. The CDR3 DNA is TGTGCCAGCAGCCCGACACGAGATCATAATGAAAAACTGTTTTTT. Amino acids: CASSPTRDHNEKLFF.

V gene TRBV12-5 combines with J gene TRBJ2-1; no reliable D call. The V end lost 5 bases, the J end lost 6 bases, and 11 bases lay between the germline ends. Germline CDR1 is LGHNT and CDR2 is FRNRAP. The CDR3 has 13 amino acids. This CDR3 is CASGHGSLNEQFF. For the CDR3, the DNA is TGTGCTAGTGGTCACGGTTCTCTCAATGAGCAGTTCTTC.

J is TRBJ2-1 and V is TRBV29-1; D is perhaps TRBD1 or TRBD2 (5 bases each). Between the trimmed V and J ends, which lost 6 bases and 3 bases, there was a span of 18 bases. The CDR3 runs to 15 residues. The V gene's germline CDR1 is SQVTM and CDR2 ANQGSEA. The CDR3, as DNA: TGCAGCGTGGACCGGGGCTCGGGTGACTACAATGAGCAGTTCTTC. It encodes CSVDRGSGDYNEQFF.

This clone was recorded once. In DNA form, the CDR3 reads TGTGCCAGCAGCCGGGGCGGGAGTTCCTACAATGAGCAGTTCTTC. This translates into CASSRGGSSYNEQFF. The chain uses TRBV7-2 and TRBJ2-1; 7 positions agree with TRBD2. The V segment lost 5 bases and the J segment 1 base; nucleotides outside the gene matches: 5. The CDR3 spans 15 residues. CDR1 and CDR2 from the germline V gene are SGHTA and FQGNSA.

This clone was counted a single time. The rearrangement joins TRBV30 to TRBJ1-2; the D is unclear. Trimming took 4 bases from V and 2 from J, leaving 11 bases between them. The CDR3 loop spans 13 amino acids. Germline V gene data show CDR1 as GTSNPN and CDR2 as SVGIG (reference sequence). CDR3 nucleotides: TGTGCCTGGACCCTAAGGCCCAACTATGGCTACACCTTC. It codes for CAWTLRPNYGYTF.

The CDR3 DNA sequence: TGCGCCAGCAGCCAAGAAAAGGGGACAGGGCCTAACTATGGCTACACCTTC. Translation: CASSQEKGTGPNYGYTF. The chain recombines TRBV4-1 with TRBJ1-2; 9 bases line up with TRBD1. V lost 0 bases to trimming and J lost 0 bases; unmatched junction nucleotides: 5. The CDR3 covers 17 residues. Germline values: CDR1 MGHRA, CDR2 YSYEKL.

This chain uses TRBV2 with TRBJ1-1; D unclear. CDR1 and CDR2 from the germline V gene are SNHLY and FYNNEI. V was shortened by 6 bases and J by 1 base, with 9 bases between the two germline ends. The CDR3 sequence is 13 residues long. CDR3 protein: CASRATENTEAFF. In DNA, the CDR3 is TGTGCCAGCAGGGCGACGGAGAACACTGAAGCTTTCTTT.

The J gene is TRBJ1-1, the V gene TRBV11-2, with 7 positions matching TRBD1. Germline assignment: CDR1 SGHAT and CDR2 FQNNGV. V lost 4 bases to trimming and J lost 11 bases; unmatched junction nucleotides: 7. The CDR3 has 12 amino acids. As DNA, the CDR3 is TGTGCCAGCAGCTCAACCTGGGGACAGGCTTTCTTT. Protein: CASSSTWGQAFF.

This chain links TRBV27 with TRBJ2-2; D perhaps matches TRBD2 (6 bases). V lost 6 bases and J lost 2, with 13 bases in between. The CDR3 spans 15 residues. Looked up from germline, CDR1 is MNHEY and CDR2 is SMNVEV (reference sequence). CDR3 nucleotides: TGTGCCAGCAGCGCCGGACTACCAAACACCGGGGAGCTGTTTTTT. Residues: CASSAGLPNTGELFF.

The chain couples TRBV29-1 to TRBJ1-2, with D possibly matching TRBD1 (5 bases). Trimming cost V 4 bases and J 8 bases, with 14 bases left between them. CDR3 length equals 12 residues. Germline assignment: CDR1 SQVTM and CDR2 ANQGSEA. DNA of the CDR3: TGCAGCGTTGCATCCCAATGGGGGGGCTACACCTTC. Residues: CSVASQWGGYTF.

This rearrangement joins TRBV3-1 (or the pseudogene TRBV3-2) to TRBJ1-1; D call uncertain. The CDR3 length is 15 residues. From germline, CDR1 is LGHDT and CDR2 YNNKEL (reference sequence). Trimming pared 4 bases from V and 1 base from J, leaving 13 bases between. Written as DNA, the CDR3 is TGTGCCAGCAGCCCACAGATCCGGGGGAACACTGAAGCTTTCTTT. This gives the protein CASSPQIRGNTEAFF.

The CDR3 coding sequence is TGTGCCAGCTCGCTCCAAGGGACTCGGGAAGCTTTCTTT. It codes for CASSLQGTREAFF. J is TRBJ1-1 and V is TRBV18; possible D gene TRBD1, 5 bases. Germline CDR1 KGHSH, CDR2 LQKENI. The CDR3 is made up of 13 amino acids. V was clipped by 6 bases and J by 8 bases, with 16 bases between them.